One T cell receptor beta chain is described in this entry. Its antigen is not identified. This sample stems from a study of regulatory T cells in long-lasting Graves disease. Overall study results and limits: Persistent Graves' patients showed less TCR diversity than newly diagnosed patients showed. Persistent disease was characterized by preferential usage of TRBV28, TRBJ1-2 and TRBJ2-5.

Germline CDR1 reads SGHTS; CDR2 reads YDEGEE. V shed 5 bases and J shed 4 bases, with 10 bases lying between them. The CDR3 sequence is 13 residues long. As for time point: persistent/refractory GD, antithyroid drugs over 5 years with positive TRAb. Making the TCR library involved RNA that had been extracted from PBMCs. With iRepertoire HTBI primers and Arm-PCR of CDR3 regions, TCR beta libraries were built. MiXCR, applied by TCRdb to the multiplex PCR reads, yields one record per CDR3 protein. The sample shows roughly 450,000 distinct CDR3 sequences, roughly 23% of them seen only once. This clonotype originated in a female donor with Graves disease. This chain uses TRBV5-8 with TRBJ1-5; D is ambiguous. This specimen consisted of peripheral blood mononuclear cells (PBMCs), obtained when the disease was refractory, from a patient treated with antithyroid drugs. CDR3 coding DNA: TGTGCCAGCAGGATACGGAATAATCAGCCCCAGCATTTT. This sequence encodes CASRIRNNQPQHF.